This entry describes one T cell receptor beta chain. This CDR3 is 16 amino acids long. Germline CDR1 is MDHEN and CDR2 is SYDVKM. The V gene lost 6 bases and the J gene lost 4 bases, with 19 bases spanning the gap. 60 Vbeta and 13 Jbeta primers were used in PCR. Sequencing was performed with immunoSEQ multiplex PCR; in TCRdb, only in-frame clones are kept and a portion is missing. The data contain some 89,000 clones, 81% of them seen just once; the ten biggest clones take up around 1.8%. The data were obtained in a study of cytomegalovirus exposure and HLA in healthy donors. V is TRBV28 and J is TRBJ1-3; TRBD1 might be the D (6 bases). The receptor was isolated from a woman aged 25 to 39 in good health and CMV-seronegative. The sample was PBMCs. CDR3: CASSTWTATVGNTIYF. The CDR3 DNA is TGTGCCAGCAGCACTTGGACAGCAACTGTGGGAAACACCATATATTTT.